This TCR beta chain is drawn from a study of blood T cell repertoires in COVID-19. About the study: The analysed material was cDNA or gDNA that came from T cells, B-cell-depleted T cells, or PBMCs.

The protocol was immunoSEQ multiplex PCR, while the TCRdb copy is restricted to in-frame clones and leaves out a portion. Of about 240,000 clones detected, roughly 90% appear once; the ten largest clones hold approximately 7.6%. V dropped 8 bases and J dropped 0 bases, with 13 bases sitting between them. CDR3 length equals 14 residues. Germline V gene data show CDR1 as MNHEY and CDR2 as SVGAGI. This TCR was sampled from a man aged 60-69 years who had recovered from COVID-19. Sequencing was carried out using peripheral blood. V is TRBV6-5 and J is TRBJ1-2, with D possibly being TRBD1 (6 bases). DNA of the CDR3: TGTGCCAGCGGACGAGGGGGAGCTAACTATGGCTACACCTTC. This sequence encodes CASGRGGANYGYTF.